The 9 T cell receptor beta chains given below trace back to one sample, sequenced in a study of T cells in Graves' hyperthyroidism and ophthalmopathy. RNA transcripts provided the source from which TCR beta CDR3 regions were amplified. Carried out on the TCR CDR3, a first-round RT-PCR used the HTBI primer set. TCRdb itself ran the multiplex PCR reads through MiXCR, one entry per CDR3 protein. The profile covers around 300,000 distinct CDR3 sequences, with around 20% appearing a single time and about 40% taken by the ten largest. The source material was blood. These receptors all come from a man aged 45-65 years with Graves' ophthalmopathy.

This clonotype was counted between two and nine times. The rearrangement uses TRBV18 and TRBJ2-5; D not certain. Trimming took 1 base from V and 1 from J, leaving 10 bases between them. Germline V lookup: CDR1 KGHSH, CDR2 LQKENI. The CDR3 length is 15 residues. The CDR3 loop is CASSPLSTAQETQYF. CDR3 bases: TGTGCCAGCTCACCACTGTCGACTGCCCAAGAGACCCAGTACTTC.

The chain employs TRBV19 and TRBJ2-7; 9 positions agree with TRBD1. Germline lookup yields CDR1 LNHDA and CDR2 SQIVND (reference sequence). The ends lost 4 bases at V and 5 bases at J; junction bases unmatched: 9. The CDR3 totals 15 residues. Written as DNA, the CDR3 is TGTGCCAGTAGTAGCGGGGGACAGGGTGACCACGAGCAGTACTTC. It yields the protein CASSSGGQGDHEQYF.

This clonotype was picked up many times. The chain links TRBV19 to TRBJ2-5; D is perhaps TRBD1 or TRBD2 (5 bases each). V was trimmed by 9 bases and J by 1 base, leaving 12 bases between them. CDR1 is LNHDA and CDR2 is SQIVND in the germline V gene (reference sequence). This CDR3 region has 13 residues. The CDR3 DNA sequence: TGTGCCAGCCGACGGGACGGCCAAGAGACCCAGTACTTC. Protein product: CASRRDGQETQYF.

DNA of the CDR3: TGCGCCAGCAGCGGGGGACAGTACCTCAATCAGCCCCAGCATTTT. Translating gives CASSGGQYLNQPQHF. The chain uses TRBV10-2 and TRBJ1-5; 7 bases are a match to TRBD1. The germline CDR1 and CDR2 sequences are WSHSY and SAAADI. CDR3 length equals 15 residues. J lost 3 bases, V lost 6 bases, and 8 bases had no gene match.

The V and J genes are TRBV28 and TRBJ1-6; 8 bases line up with TRBD1. Losses at the gene ends were 3 bases for V and 0 bases for J; bases not matched to a gene: 13. This CDR3 contains 20 residues. Germline loops: CDR1 MDHEN, CDR2 SYDVKM. The CDR3 sequence is CASSFPPAGGLSSYNSPLHF. CDR3 bases: TGTGCCAGCAGTTTCCCCCCGGCAGGGGGCTTGAGCTCCTATAATTCACCCCTCCACTTT.

The gene calls are TRBV3-1 and TRBJ2-5; the match to TRBD2 covers 10 bases. The length of the CDR3 is 15 residues. Per germline, CDR1 LGHDT and CDR2 YNNKEL (reference sequence). V was clipped by 4 bases and J by 0 bases; unmatched bases: 2. CDR3 DNA: TGTGCCAGCAGCCGGACTAGCGGCTACCAAGAGACCCAGTACTTC. Translated, it gives CASSRTSGYQETQYF.

The rearrangement uses TRBV18 and TRBJ2-5, with 9 bases that match TRBD1. The CDR3 is made up of 15 amino acids. Germline CDR1 KGHSH, CDR2 LQKENI. Unmatched junction bases numbered 10, after V lost 6 bases and J lost 5 bases. CDR3 loop: CASSRDRDLQETQYF. DNA for the CDR3: TGTGCCAGCTCCCGGGACAGGGACCTCCAGGAGACCCAGTACTTC.

Of note for this clonotype: The final CDR3 position lacks the conserved phenylalanine or tryptophan, pointing to a likely read error. The rearrangement uses TRBV27 and TRBJ1-1; 9 bases align to TRBD1. There are 16 residues in the CDR3. Germline V gene data show CDR1 as MNHEY and CDR2 as SMNVEV (reference sequence). The ends lost 3 bases at V and 4 bases at J; junction bases unmatched: 9. This chain's CDR3 is CASSLSGTGFATEAFL. DNA of the CDR3: TGTGCCAGCAGTTTGAGTGGGACAGGGTTTGCCACTGAAGCTTTCCTT.

This clonotype occurred once. At one of its ends the junction is not consistent with the germline gene, which may arise from a read error. The J gene is TRBJ1-5, the V gene TRBV2, with a weak D call TRBD1 (5 bases). CDR1 SNHLY and CDR2 FYNNEI come from the germline V gene. The CDR3 is made up of 17 amino acids. The chain's CDR3 is CASSQDRTRSSNQPQHF. As DNA, the CDR3 is TGCGCCAGCAGCCAAGATCGGACAAGGTCTAGCAATCAGCCCCAGCATTTT.